This T cell receptor (beta chain) was documented in a study of blood T cell repertoires in COVID-19. The CDR3 sequence is 16 residues long. V dropped 6 bases and J dropped 5; count of bases not matched to a gene: 14. Germline V gene lookup returns CDR1 LNHDA and CDR2 SQIVND (reference sequence). Here immunoSEQ multiplex PCR was the method, and the copy in TCRdb shows in-frame clones only, minus some. The sample lists over 200,000 clones; around 80% were seen once. Material: peripheral blood. This sequence joins TRBV19 and TRBJ2-5, with 8 bases aligning to TRBD1. The receptor was derived from a human donor in a cohort sampled during active COVID-19. CDR3 region: CASRPGTGFFAETQYF. CDR3 bases: TGTGCCAGTAGACCCGGGACAGGATTCTTCGCCGAGACCCAGTACTTC.